This T cell receptor (beta chain) was profiled in a study of blood T cell repertoires in COVID-19. Study-level information: Researchers got acute and convalescent COVID-19 samples from the United States, Italy and Spain. The cDNA or gDNA used as material had been derived from T cells, B-cell-depleted T cells, or PBMCs.

V was shortened by 0 bases and J by 0 bases, with 10 bases between the two germline ends. The CDR3 sequence is 16 residues long. Germline V gives CDR1 SGHRS, CDR2 YFSETQ. As originally analysed: Quantification of nucleated cells was approximated via reference gene primer amplification. Clones were read by immunoSEQ multiplex PCR, and TCRdb kept only the in-frame ones, dropping some. From that table come the V and J calls and clone size; the DNA was used to work out D and trimming. The sample records approximately 89,000 clones, roughly 78% being singletons. The clonotype originates from a woman older than 75 with acute or convalescent COVID-19. The V gene is TRBV5-1, the J gene TRBJ2-1; D is unresolved. The sequenced sample consisted of peripheral blood. The CDR3 nucleotides read TGCGCCAGCAGCTTGGATGGGCTACCCTCCTACAATGAGCAGTTCTTC. Its protein product is CASSLDGLPSYNEQFF.